This is a list of T cell receptor beta chains from one sample in a study of T cell responses to AZD1222 COVID-19 vaccine. The data were produced by immunoSEQ multiplex PCR, yet TCRdb's version contains in-frame clones alone and is incomplete. The sample yields hundreds of thousands of clones, about 93% seen once. This specimen consisted of peripheral blood, obtained on day 0 of MenACWY control vaccination. These receptors all come from an adult in good health. Each CDR3 is given without its conserved first and last residue.

>TRBV4-1|TRBJ1-1
ASTPGGGMSNTEAF
>TRBV29-1|TRBJ1-1
SVVVQQNTEAF
>TRBV7-9|TRBJ1-2
ASTKGVGAEGYGYT
>TRBV4-2|TRBJ1-1
ASSSRQGRGGGEAF
>TRBV19|TRBJ2-2
ASSNRPDGTGELF
>TRBV5-5|TRBJ2-1
ASSLTRGAYNEQF
>TRBV5-5|TRBJ1-2
ASSFPGRNYGYT
>TRBV4-3|TRBJ1-6
ASSQDKARERSPLH
>TRBV5-1|TRBJ1-2
ASSSQTGSYGYT
>TRBV6-5|TRBJ1-3
ASSYSTGGNTIY
>TRBV7-2|TRBJ1-3
ASSLTAGAGNTIY
>TRBV24-1|TRBJ1-2
ATSDPTGSARSGYT
>TRBV5-1|TRBJ1-1
ASRPASTITEAF
>TRBV5-6|TRBJ2-5
ASSFSRETQY
>TRBV2|TRBJ1-3
ASMGGFSGNTIY
>TRBV11-2|TRBJ1-2
ASSSNRGANYGYT
>TRBV6-5|TRBJ1-6
ASTRDSPNSPLH
>TRBV5-1|TRBJ2-1
ASSPDNHRADEQF
>TRBV6-5|TRBJ1-2
ASSLAGDYYGYT
>TRBV28|TRBJ1-4
ASSSGGAREKLF
>TRBV29-1|TRBJ1-5
SVISGYSNQPQH
>TRBV6-1|TRBJ2-2
ASSEEWLTGELF
>TRBV28|TRBJ1-2
ASSLQQGFAYGYT
>TRBV5-5|TRBJ1-1
ASSFQGEVAF
>TRBV12-3/TRBV12-4|TRBJ2-1
ASSWSTSHEQF
>TRBV4-1|TRBJ1-6
ASSQDRPGQGTSPLH
>TRBV27|TRBJ1-1
ASSLDRANTEAF
>TRBV5-1|TRBJ1-1
ASRTGDTTEAF
>TRBV18|TRBJ1-3
ASSPRSISRGGTGNTIY
>TRBV30|TRBJ2-5
ARGVAETQY
>TRBV15|TRBJ1-3
ATSRDRTGNTIY
>TRBV10-3|TRBJ2-2
AISEPPDRALSGELF
>TRBV12-3/TRBV12-4|TRBJ1-4
ASSSTPGSQGF
>TRBV21-1|TRBJ1-3
ASSKALRQGYTIY
>TRBV6-6|TRBJ1-1
ASSYGGANTEAF
>TRBV28|TRBJ2-7
ASSRSPYLAGGLTYEQY
>TRBV5-6|TRBJ1-2
ASTSYGGPIYGYT
>TRBV4-2|TRBJ1-1
ASSQDGGVYTEAF
>TRBV3-1/TRBV3-2|TRBJ1-2
ASSQEGRADGYT
>TRBV18|TRBJ1-5
ASSPQNNRAQH
>TRBV27|TRBJ2-7
ASSKGWEQY
>TRBV7-2|TRBJ2-5
ASSLGGGGASFETQY
>TRBV3-1/TRBV3-2|TRBJ2-7
ASSQAPQGAYEQY
>TRBV7-2|TRBJ2-1
ASSSQGRWQF
>TRBV19|TRBJ1-1
ASSIAGGDTEAF
>TRBV3-1/TRBV3-2|TRBJ1-1
ASSPLRNTEAF
>TRBV6-6|TRBJ2-2
ASSPGGLGRGTGELF
>TRBV11-3|TRBJ2-2
ASSRRTSGGVRGELF
>TRBV3-1/TRBV3-2|TRBJ1-5
ASSEGLVGQPQH